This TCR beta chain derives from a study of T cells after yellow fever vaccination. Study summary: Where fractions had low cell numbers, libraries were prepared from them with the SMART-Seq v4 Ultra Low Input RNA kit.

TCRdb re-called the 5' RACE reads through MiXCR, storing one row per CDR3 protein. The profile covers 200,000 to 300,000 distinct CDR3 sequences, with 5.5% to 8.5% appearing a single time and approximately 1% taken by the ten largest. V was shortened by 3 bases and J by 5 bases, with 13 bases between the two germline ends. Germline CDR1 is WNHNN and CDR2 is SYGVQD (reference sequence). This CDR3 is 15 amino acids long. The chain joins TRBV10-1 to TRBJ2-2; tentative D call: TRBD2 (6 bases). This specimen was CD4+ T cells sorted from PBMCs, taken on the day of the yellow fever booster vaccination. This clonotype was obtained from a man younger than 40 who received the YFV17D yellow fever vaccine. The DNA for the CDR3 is TGCGCCAGCAGTGATGGGAAAGCGGGTACCGGGGAGCTGTTTTTT. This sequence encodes CASSDGKAGTGELFF.